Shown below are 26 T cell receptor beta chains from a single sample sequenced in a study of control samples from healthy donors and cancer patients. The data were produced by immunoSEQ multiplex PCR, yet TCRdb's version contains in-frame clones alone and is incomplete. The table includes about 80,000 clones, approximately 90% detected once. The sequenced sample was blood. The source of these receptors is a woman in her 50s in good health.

The CDR3 DNA is TGCGCCAGCAGCCCACTAGCGGGGGGTAATGAGCAGTTCTTC. Its translation: CASSPLAGGNEQFF. The genes are TRBV5-1 and TRBJ2-1; 12 bases fit TRBD2. The germline CDR1 and CDR2 sequences are SGHRS and YFSETQ. There are 14 residues in the CDR3. With V trimmed by 4 bases and J by 7 bases, 3 bases remained unmatched.

The CDR3 here is CARIGREWTNNSPLHF. The DNA for the CDR3 is TGTGCCAGAATCGGGCGGGAGTGGACAAATAATTCACCCCTCCACTTT. V and J are TRBV21-1 and TRBJ1-6. TRBV21-1 is flagged as a pseudogene. CDR3 length: 16 amino acids.

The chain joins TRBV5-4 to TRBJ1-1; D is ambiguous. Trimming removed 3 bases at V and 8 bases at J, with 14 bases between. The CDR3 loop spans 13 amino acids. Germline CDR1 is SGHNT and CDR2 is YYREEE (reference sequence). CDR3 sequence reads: CASSSEVETEAFF. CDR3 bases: TGTGCCAGCAGCTCGGAAGTAGAGACCGAAGCTTTCTTT.

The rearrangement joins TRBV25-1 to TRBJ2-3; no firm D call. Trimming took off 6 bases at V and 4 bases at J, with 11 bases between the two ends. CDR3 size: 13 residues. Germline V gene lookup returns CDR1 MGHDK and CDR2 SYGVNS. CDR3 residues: CASRDRVADTQYF. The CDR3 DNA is TGTGCCAGCAGAGACCGCGTCGCAGATACGCAGTATTTT.

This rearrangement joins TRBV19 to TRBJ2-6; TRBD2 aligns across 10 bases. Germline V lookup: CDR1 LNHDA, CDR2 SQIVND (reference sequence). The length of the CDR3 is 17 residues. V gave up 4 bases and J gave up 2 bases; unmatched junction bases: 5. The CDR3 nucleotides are TGTGCCAGTAGTAAAAGCGGGGGGGCAACTGGGGCCAACGTCCTGACTTTC. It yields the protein CASSKSGGATGANVLTF.

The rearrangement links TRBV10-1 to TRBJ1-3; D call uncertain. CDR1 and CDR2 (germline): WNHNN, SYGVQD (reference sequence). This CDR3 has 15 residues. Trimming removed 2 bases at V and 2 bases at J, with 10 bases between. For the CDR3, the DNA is TGCGCCAGCAGTGAGAGCTGTGCTGCTGGAAACACCATATATTTT. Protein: CASSESCAAGNTIYF.

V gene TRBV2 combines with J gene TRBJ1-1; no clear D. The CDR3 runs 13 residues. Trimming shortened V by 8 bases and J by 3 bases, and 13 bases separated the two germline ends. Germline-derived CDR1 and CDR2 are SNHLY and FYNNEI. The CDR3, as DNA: TGTGCCAGCTACCGATACGGGGACACTGAAGCTTTCTTT. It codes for CASYRYGDTEAFF.

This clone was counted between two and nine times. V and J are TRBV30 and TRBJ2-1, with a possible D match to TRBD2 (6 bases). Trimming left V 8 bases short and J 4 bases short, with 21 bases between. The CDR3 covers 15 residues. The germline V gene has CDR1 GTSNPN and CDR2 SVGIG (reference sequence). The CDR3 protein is CAAGNFGTAYNEQFF. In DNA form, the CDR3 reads TGTGCCGCGGGAAACTTCGGGACCGCATACAATGAGCAGTTCTTC. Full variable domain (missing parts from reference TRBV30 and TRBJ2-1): SQTIHQWPATLVQPVGSPLSLECTVEGTSNPNLYWYRQAAGRGLQLLFYSVGIGQISSEVPQNLSASRPQDRQFILSSKKLLLSDSGFYLCAAGNFGTAYNEQFFGPGTRLTVL.

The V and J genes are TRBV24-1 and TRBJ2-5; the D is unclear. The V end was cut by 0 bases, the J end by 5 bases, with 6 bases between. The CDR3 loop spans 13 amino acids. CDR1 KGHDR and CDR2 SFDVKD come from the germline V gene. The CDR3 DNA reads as TGTGCCACCAGTGATTTGGGCAGCGAGACCCAGTACTTC. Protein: CATSDLGSETQYF.

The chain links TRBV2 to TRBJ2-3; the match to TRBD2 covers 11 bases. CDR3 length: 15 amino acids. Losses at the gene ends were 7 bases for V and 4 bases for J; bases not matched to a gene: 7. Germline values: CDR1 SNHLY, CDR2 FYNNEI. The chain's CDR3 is CASTLGTSGPDTQYF. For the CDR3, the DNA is TGTGCCAGCACTCTAGGGACTAGCGGCCCAGATACGCAGTATTTT.

The CDR3 reads CASMAGAYNEQFF. The CDR3 DNA reads as TGTGCCAGCATGGCGGGGGCCTACAATGAGCAGTTCTTC. The rearrangement uses TRBV6-5 and TRBJ2-1, with TRBD2 matching 7 bases. The CDR3 is made up of 13 amino acids. CDR1 MNHEY and CDR2 SVGAGI come from the germline V gene. Trimming cost V 7 bases and J 2 bases; bases outside gene matches: 2.

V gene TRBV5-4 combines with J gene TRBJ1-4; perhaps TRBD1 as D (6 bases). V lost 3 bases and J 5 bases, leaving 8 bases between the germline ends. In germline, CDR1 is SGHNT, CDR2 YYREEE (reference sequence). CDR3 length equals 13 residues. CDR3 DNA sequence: TGTGCCAGCAGCTCGGGGGGCAATGAAAAACTGTTTTTT. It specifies CASSSGGNEKLFF.

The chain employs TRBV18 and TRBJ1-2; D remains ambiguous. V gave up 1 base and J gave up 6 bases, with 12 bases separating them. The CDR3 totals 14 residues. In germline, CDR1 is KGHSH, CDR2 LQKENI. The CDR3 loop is CASSPLFDGDGYTF. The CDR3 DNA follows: TGTGCCAGCTCACCACTGTTTGACGGGGATGGCTACACCTTC.

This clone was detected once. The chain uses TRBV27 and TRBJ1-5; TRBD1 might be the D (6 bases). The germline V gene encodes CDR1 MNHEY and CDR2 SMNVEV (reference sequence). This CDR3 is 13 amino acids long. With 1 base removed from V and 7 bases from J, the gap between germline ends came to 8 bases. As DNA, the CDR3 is TGTGCCAGCAGTTTATACAGGGACCAGCCCCAGCATTTT. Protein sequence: CASSLYRDQPQHF.

The CDR3 sequence is CASSYESPSNYGYTF. Written as DNA, the CDR3 is TGTGCCAGCAGTTACGAATCTCCCAGTAACTATGGCTACACCTTC. The chain employs TRBV6-6 and TRBJ1-2, with no clear D. The germline V and J ends were trimmed by 2 bases and 1 base, with 11 bases remaining between them. The CDR3 extends over 15 amino acids. CDR1 and CDR2 (germline): MNHNY, SVGAGI (reference sequence).

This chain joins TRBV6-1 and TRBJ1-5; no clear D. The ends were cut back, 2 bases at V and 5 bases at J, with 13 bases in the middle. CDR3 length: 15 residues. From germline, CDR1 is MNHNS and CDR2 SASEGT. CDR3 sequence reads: CASSENPRDDQPQHF. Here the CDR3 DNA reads TGTGCCAGCAGTGAAAATCCTCGGGATGATCAGCCCCAGCATTTT.

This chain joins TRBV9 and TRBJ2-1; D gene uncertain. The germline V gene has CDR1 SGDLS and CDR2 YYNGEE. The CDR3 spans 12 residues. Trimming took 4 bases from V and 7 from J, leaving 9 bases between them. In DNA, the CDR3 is TGTGCCAGCAGCACAACGGAAAATGAGCAGTTCTTC. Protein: CASSTTENEQFF. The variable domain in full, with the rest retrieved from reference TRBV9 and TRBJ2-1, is DSGVTQTPKHLITATGQRVTLRCSPRSGDLSVYWYQQSLDQGLQFLIQYYNGEERAKGNILERFSAQQFPDLHSELNLSSLELGDSALYFCASSTTENEQFFGPGTRLTVL.

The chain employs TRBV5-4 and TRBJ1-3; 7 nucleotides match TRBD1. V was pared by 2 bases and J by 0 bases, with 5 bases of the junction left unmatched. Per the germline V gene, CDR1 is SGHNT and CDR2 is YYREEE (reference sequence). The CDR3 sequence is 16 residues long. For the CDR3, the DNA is TGTGCCAGCAGCTTCGGGACAGATATCTCTGGAAACACCATATATTTT. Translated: CASSFGTDISGNTIYF.

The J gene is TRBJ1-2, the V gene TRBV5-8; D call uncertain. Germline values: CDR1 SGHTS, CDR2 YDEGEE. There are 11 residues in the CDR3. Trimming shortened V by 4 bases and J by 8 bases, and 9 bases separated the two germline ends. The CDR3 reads CASSLLGGYTF. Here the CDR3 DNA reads TGTGCCAGCAGCCTCCTGGGGGGCTACACCTTC.

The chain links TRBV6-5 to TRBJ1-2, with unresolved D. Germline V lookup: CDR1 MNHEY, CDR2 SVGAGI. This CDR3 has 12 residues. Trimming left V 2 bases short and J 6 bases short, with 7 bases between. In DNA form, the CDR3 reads TGTGCCAGCAGTTACGGATCTCATGGCTACACCTTC. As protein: CASSYGSHGYTF.

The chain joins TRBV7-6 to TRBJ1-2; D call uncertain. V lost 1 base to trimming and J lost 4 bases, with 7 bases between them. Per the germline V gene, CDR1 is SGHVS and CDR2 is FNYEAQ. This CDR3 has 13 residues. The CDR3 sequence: CASSLGGSYGYTF. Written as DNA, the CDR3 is TGTGCCAGCAGCTTAGGGGGATCCTATGGCTACACCTTC.

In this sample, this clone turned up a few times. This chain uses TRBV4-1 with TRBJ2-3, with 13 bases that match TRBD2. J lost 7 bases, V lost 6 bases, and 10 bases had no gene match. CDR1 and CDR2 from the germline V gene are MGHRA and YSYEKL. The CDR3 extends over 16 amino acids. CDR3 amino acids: CASSPQLAGGSNTQYF. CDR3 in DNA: TGCGCCAGCAGTCCACAACTAGCGGGGGGGTCGAATACGCAGTATTTT.

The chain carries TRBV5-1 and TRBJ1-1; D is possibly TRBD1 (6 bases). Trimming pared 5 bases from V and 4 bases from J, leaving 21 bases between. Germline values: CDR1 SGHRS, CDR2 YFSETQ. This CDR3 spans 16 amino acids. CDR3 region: CASSPQGWLLGTEAFF. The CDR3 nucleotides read TGCGCCAGCAGTCCACAGGGATGGTTATTGGGCACTGAAGCTTTCTTT.

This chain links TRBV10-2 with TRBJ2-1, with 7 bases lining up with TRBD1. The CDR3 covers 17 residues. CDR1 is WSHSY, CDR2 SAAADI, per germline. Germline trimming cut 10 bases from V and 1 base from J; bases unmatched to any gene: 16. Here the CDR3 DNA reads TGCGCCACCCAAGGCCTAGTACAGGGGCCATCCTACAATGAGCAGTTCTTC. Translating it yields CATQGLVQGPSYNEQFF.

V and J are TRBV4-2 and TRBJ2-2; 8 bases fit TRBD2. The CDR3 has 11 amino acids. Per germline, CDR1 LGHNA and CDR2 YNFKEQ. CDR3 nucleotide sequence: TGTGCTAGCGGGGACCCCGGGGAGCTGTTTTTT. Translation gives CASGDPGELFF.

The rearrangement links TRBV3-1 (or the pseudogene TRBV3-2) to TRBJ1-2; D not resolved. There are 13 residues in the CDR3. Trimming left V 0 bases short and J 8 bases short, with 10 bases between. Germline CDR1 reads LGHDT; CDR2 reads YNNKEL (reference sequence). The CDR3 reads CASSQEIGQGYTF. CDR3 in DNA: TGTGCCAGCAGCCAAGAAATAGGGCAAGGCTACACCTTC.